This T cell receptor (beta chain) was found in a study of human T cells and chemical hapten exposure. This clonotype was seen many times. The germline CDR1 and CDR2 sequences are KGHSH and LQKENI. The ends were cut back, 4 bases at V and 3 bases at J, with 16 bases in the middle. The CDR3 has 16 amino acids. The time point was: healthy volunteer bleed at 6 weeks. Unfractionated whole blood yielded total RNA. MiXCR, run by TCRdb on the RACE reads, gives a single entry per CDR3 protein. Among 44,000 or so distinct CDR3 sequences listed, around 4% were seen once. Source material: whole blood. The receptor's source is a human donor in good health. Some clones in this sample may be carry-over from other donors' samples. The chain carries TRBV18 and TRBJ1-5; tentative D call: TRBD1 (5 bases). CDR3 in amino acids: CASSLSTGTHNQPQHF. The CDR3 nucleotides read TGTGCCAGCTCACTTTCGACCGGGACCCACAATCAGCCCCAGCATTTT. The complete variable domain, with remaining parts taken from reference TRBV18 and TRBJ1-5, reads NAGVMQNPRHLVRRRGQEARLRCSPMKGHSHVYWYRQLPEEGLKFMVYLQKENIIDESGMPKERFSAEFPKEGPSILRIQQVVRGDSAAYFCASSLSTGTHNQPQHFGDGTRLSIL.